This entry is about one TCR beta chain. Its cognate antigen is unknown. This record belongs to a study of T-cell memory formation after mild COVID-19. Study-wide background: The two donors had largely donor-specific TCR clusters. Points from the study as a whole: The study detected some responding clones in pre-infection memory, suggesting cross-reactive memory joined. Mostly located in CM and EM were contracting CD4+ clones, with contracting CD8+ clones located in EMRA.

V dropped 1 base and J dropped 10 bases, with 8 bases sitting between them. Per the germline V gene, CDR1 is SGHVS and CDR2 is FNYEAQ. This CDR3 has 12 residues. From 5'RACE with constant-segment primers came TCR alpha and TCR beta cDNA libraries that carried sample barcodes and UMIs. Each CDR3 protein gets one entry after TCRdb re-called the 5' RACE reads with MiXCR. The table has about 140,000 distinct CDR3 sequences, less than 25% seen once; the top ten hold about 24%. The V call is TRBV7-6, the J call TRBJ2-1; D is possibly TRBD1 (6 bases). Sequenced input: PBMCs or a T cell subset sorted from them (not recorded which). This receptor was obtained from an adult woman who had mild COVID-19 (a few samples of this study predate the infection). Cell type and time point are not known. This chain's CDR3 is CASSLVGTEQFF. The CDR3 coding sequence is TGTGCCAGCAGCTTAGTGGGGACAGAGCAGTTCTTC.